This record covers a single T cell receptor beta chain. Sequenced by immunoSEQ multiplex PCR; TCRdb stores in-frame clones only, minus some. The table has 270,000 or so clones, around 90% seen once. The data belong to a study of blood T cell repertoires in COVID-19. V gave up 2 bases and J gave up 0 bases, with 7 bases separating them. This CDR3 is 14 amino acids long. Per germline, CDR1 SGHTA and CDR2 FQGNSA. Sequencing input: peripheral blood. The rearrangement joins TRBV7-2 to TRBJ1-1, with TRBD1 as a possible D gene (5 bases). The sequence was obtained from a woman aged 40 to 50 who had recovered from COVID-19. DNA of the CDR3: TGTGCCAGCAGCTTACAGACAGTGAACACTGAAGCTTTCTTT. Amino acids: CASSLQTVNTEAFF.